A selection of T cell receptor beta chains follows, all from one sample in a study of Graves' ophthalmopathy and Graves' hyperthyroidism. Via MiXCR, TCRdb re-called the multiplex PCR reads, giving one row per CDR3 protein. The sample records about 550,000 distinct CDR3 sequences, about two fifths being singletons. The sequenced sample consisted of peripheral blood or thyroid tissue (not recorded which). These receptors all stem from an adult man with Graves' hyperthyroidism. Each CDR3 is given with its conserved first and last residue. Each record gives: V gene, clone size, J gene, CDR3 protein. Expanded clones are given a class, and other clones once, few, many or no size at all.

v_gene: TRBV7-9; abundance: NA; j_gene: TRBJ2-1; CDR3aa: CASSTGVGHNEQFF
v_gene: TRBV19; abundance: NA; j_gene: TRBJ1-2; CDR3aa: CASGDRQNYGYTF
v_gene: TRBV4-2; abundance: NA; j_gene: TRBJ1-1; CDR3aa: CASSQGEDRLNTEAFF
v_gene: TRBV19; abundance: many; j_gene: TRBJ2-2; CDR3aa: CASTGFLTGELFF
v_gene: TRBV29-1; abundance: NA; j_gene: TRBJ2-2; CDR3aa: CSVGRIETGELFF
v_gene: TRBV12-3/TRBV12-4; abundance: NA; j_gene: TRBJ1-6; CDR3aa: CASSLRTGFNNPPLHF
v_gene: TRBV7-9; abundance: many; j_gene: TRBJ1-3; CDR3aa: CASRTVQGSSGNTIYF
v_gene: TRBV29-1; abundance: NA; j_gene: TRBJ2-7; CDR3aa: CSVEQVWAGGREQYF
v_gene: TRBV9; abundance: many; j_gene: TRBJ2-7; CDR3aa: CASSVGAGTYEQYF
v_gene: TRBV27; abundance: NA; j_gene: TRBJ2-7; CDR3aa: CASSQTQGYEQYF